This entry concerns a single T cell receptor beta chain. The data were obtained in a study of OX40 agonist ivuxolimab in advanced cancers. The CDR3 is 11 amino acids. Germline-derived CDR1 and CDR2 are SGHTS and YDEGEE. V gave up 0 bases and J gave up 7 bases, with 4 bases separating them. The repertoire was sequenced with immunoSEQ multiplex PCR; TCRdb's copy has only in-frame clones and lacks some. The sample shows around 65,000 clones, just over 90% of them seen only once. The TCR comes from an adult with an advanced solid tumor such as melanoma, head and neck, liver or kidney cancer. The sample was CD4+ or CD8+ T cells sorted from blood, taken in a trial of the OX40 agonist ivuxolimab. The V and J genes are TRBV5-8 and TRBJ1-1; D is unclear. The CDR3: CASSLDVEAFF. The CDR3 region has the DNA TGTGCCAGCAGCTTGGATGTTGAAGCTTTCTTT.